This TCR beta chain appears in the sequencing data of a study of Tregs in tolerant kidney transplant recipients. Details on this clone: No antigen is known for it.

Study observations and caveats: Few patients were studied, so findings need validation in larger groups. Antigen-driven expansion was suggested because donor-specific Tregs expanded more than all Tregs in tolerant patients.

Thawed PBMCs were FACS-sorted into unstimulated CD4+CD25+CD127- regulatory T cells, CD4+CD25- non-regulatory cells, CD4 and CD8 cells. This CDR3 has 15 amino acids. Germline V lookup: CDR1 SGHRS, CDR2 YFSETQ. Trimming pared 2 bases from V and 1 base from J, leaving 10 bases between. Sequencing was performed with immunoSEQ multiplex PCR; in TCRdb, only in-frame clones are kept and a portion is missing. Of about 61,000 clones in the sample, 70% to 90% were seen once. The clonotype originates from a human donor who received a combined kidney and bone marrow transplant. V gene TRBV5-1 combines with J gene TRBJ2-1; D may be TRBD1 (5 bases). Material: Tregs from blood, obtained before the transplant. For the CDR3, the DNA is TGCGCCAGCAGCTTTAGGGGCCAATCCTACAATGAGCAGTTCTTC. Its translation is CASSFRGQSYNEQFF.